The sequence of this TCR beta chain was determined in a study of blood T cell repertoires in COVID-19. About the research overall: T cells, B-cell-depleted T cells, or PBMCs supplied cDNA or gDNA.

Only in-frame clones appear in the TCRdb table, and some are missing; sequencing was by immunoSEQ multiplex PCR. The table has roughly 230,000 clones, about 80% seen once. This CDR3 is built from 12 residues. Trimming pared 7 bases from V and 5 bases from J, leaving 11 bases between. This clonotype was obtained from a woman aged 50 to 60 with acute or convalescent COVID-19. This chain connects TRBV12-3 or TRBV12-4 to TRBJ1-2, with D unresolved. Sequencing was carried out using peripheral blood. The CDR3 loop reads CASTLGVYGYTF. The DNA of the CDR3 is TGTGCCAGCACTTTGGGAGTATATGGCTACACCTTC.